The 5 T cell receptor beta chains listed next were all sequenced from one sample in a study of T cells in tumors after PD-1 blockade. The method was immunoSEQ multiplex PCR; TCRdb's version includes in-frame clones alone and lacks a portion of them. The profile shows some 66,000 clones, about 74% of them singletons. Sequenced here: PBMCs, sampled after anti-PD-1 treatment. These receptor sequences come from a human donor with basal cell carcinoma.

The chain links TRBV10-3 to TRBJ1-1, with D possibly TRBD1 on 5 matching bases. With 3 bases removed from V and 1 base from J, the gap between germline ends came to 12 bases. CDR3 length equals 15 residues. Germline assignment: CDR1 ENHRY and CDR2 SYGVKD. The CDR3 loop reads CAISDPGSSNTEAFF. The CDR3 DNA is TGTGCCATCAGTGACCCAGGGTCGTCGAACACTGAAGCTTTCTTT.

The chain has TRBV5-6 and TRBJ1-4; 8 bases map to TRBD1. Germline assignment: CDR1 SGHDT and CDR2 YYEEEE. J lost 3 bases, V lost 1 base, and 5 bases had no gene match. The CDR3 runs to 16 residues. DNA of the CDR3: TGTGCCAGCAGCTTGACAGGGGGTACCGCTAATGAAAAACTGTTTTTT. This gives the protein CASSLTGGTANEKLFF. Variable domain in full (rest from reference TRBV5-6 and TRBJ1-4): DAGVTQSPTHLIKTRGQQVTLRCSPKSGHDTVSWYQQALGQGPQFIFQYYEEEERQRGNFPDRFSGHQFPNYSSELNVNALLLGDSALYLCASSLTGGTANEKLFFGSGTQLSVL.

The V call is TRBV5-1, the J call TRBJ2-5; D uncertain. Germline CDR1 SGHRS, CDR2 YFSETQ. Trimming stripped 1 base from V and 5 bases from J, with 3 bases between. This CDR3 has 11 residues. In nucleotides, the CDR3 is TGCGCCAGCAGCTTGCGGGAGACCCAGTACTTC. Translation: CASSLRETQYF.

CDR3 DNA: TGTGCCAGCAGAGGGGACTATAATTCACCCCTCCACTTT. It yields the protein CASRGDYNSPLHF. The chain uses TRBV12-3 or TRBV12-4 and TRBJ1-6, with D perhaps matching TRBD1 (5 bases). The V gene lost 6 bases and the J gene lost 3 bases, with 6 bases spanning the gap. The CDR3 totals 13 residues.

V gene TRBV5-1 combines with J gene TRBJ2-4, with a tentative D call TRBD1 (6 bases). V shed 0 bases and J shed 5 bases, with 9 bases lying between them. The CDR3 runs 14 residues. The V gene's germline CDR1 is SGHRS and CDR2 YFSETQ. The CDR3 nucleotides are TGCGCCAGCAGCTTGGGGACAGTAGAAAACATTCAGTACTTC. It translates to CASSLGTVENIQYF.